The present TCR beta chain was sequenced within a study of T cell repertoires in cytomegalovirus infection. Study details: Use of recently identified HLA-C-restricted and well-studied HLA-B-restricted CMV epitopes was part of the study.

This clonotype was seen ten or more times. Its antigen is still unknown. TCRdb independently ran MiXCR on the reads; one entry per CDR3 protein. This sample has hundreds of thousands of distinct CDR3 sequences, with roughly a third found just once. Overall study findings and caveats: The ex vivo response was dominated by HLA-C-restricted CMV-specific TCR beta clonotypes.

CDR1 and CDR2 (germline): MNHNS, SASEGT. The CDR3 runs 14 residues. J was trimmed by 1 base and V by 8 bases; bases with no gene match: 6. The chain couples TRBV6-1 to TRBJ1-1, with TRBD1 identical over 8 bases. This clonotype was obtained from a human donor in good health (CMV status not recorded). Some clones in this sample may be carry-over from other donors' samples. The specimen was cultured PBMCs, collected from culture after CMV antigen stimulation. CDR3 sequence (DNA): TGTGCCAGCCGAAGACAGGGGCAGAACACTGAAGCTTTCTTT. It specifies CASRRQGQNTEAFF.